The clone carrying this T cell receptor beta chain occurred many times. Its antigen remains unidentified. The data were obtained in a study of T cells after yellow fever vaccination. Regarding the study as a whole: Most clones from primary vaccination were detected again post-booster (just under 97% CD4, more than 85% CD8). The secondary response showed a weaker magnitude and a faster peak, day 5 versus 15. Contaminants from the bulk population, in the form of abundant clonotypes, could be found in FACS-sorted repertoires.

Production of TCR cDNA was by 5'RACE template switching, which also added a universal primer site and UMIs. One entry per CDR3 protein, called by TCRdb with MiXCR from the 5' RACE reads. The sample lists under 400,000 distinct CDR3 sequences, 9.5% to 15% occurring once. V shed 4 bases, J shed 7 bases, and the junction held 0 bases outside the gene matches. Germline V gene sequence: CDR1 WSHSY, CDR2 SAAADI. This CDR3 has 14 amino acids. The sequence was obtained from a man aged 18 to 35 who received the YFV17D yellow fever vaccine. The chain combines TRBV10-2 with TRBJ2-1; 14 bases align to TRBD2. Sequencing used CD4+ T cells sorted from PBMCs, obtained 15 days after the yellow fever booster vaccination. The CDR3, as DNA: TGCGCCAGCAGTGGGACTAGCGGGGGGAATGAGCAGTTCTTC. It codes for CASSGTSGGNEQFF.